The 32 T cell receptor beta chains given below trace back to one sample, sequenced in a study of T cell responses to AZD1222 COVID-19 vaccine. Assay used: immunoSEQ multiplex PCR; TCRdb lists only in-frame clones, some missing. The data show 80,000 or so clones, 92% seen once. The sample here was peripheral blood, taken 28 days after the second AZD1222 dose. The source of these receptors is an adult who received the AZD1222 COVID-19 vaccine.

The chain recombines TRBV6-2 or TRBV6-3 with TRBJ2-2; 12 bases align to TRBD2. Germline values: CDR1 MNHEY, CDR2 SVGEGT. The CDR3 covers 16 residues. V lost 2 bases and J lost 6; bases outside the gene matches: 4. The chain's CDR3 is CASSYVGLAGSGELFF. The CDR3 bases are TGTGCCAGCAGTTACGTCGGACTAGCGGGATCCGGGGAGCTGTTTTTT.

V gene TRBV20-1 combines with J gene TRBJ1-6; D remains unclear. Germline-derived CDR1 and CDR2 are DFQATT and SNEGSKA (reference sequence). V was shortened by 3 bases and J by 5 bases, with 8 bases between the two germline ends. The CDR3 contains 13 residues. The CDR3 DNA sequence: TGCAGTGCTAGTCGCAGAGATAATTCACCCCTCCACTTT. This translates into CSASRRDNSPLHF.

The chain links TRBV27 to TRBJ1-6; D is unresolved. The V end was cut by 7 bases, the J end by 0 bases, with 13 bases between. From germline, CDR1 is MNHEY and CDR2 SMNVEV (reference sequence). The CDR3 totals 16 residues. The CDR3 spells CASKGAGASYNSPLHF. CDR3 DNA sequence: TGTGCCAGCAAAGGTGCAGGAGCCTCCTATAATTCACCCCTCCACTTT.

In this sample, this clone turned up once. The chain recombines TRBV6-5 with TRBJ2-7; D not certain. The V and J ends lost 6 bases and 2 bases respectively, with 14 bases between them. CDR3 size: 14 residues. Germline CDR1 reads MNHEY; CDR2 reads SVGAGI. Here the CDR3 DNA reads TGTGCCAGCAGCGGACGGTTCGATGCCTACGAGCAGTACTTC. This codes for CASSGRFDAYEQYF.

The count of this clone is one. CDR3 region: CASSSIDRGKNIQYF. The CDR3 nucleotides are TGTGCCAGCAGTTCTATCGACAGGGGCAAAAACATTCAGTACTTC. The rearrangement links TRBV6-1 to TRBJ2-4, with TRBD1 matching 8 bases. CDR3 length: 15 amino acids. With 5 bases clipped from V and 3 bases from J, the junction kept 6 bases outside the gene matches. Germline V gives CDR1 MNHNS, CDR2 SASEGT.

The V gene is TRBV7-9, the J gene TRBJ1-4; D possibly corresponds to TRBD1 (6 bases). Germline CDR1 SEHNR, CDR2 FQNEAQ (reference sequence). The CDR3 totals 15 residues. V lost 5 bases and J lost 4, with 14 bases in between. Written as DNA, the CDR3 is TGTGCCAGCAGCGCTTCACAGGGAGTTAATGAAAAACTGTTTTTT. Protein sequence: CASSASQGVNEKLFF.

The rearrangement joins TRBV28 to TRBJ2-1; no definite D call. Germline lookup yields CDR1 MDHEN and CDR2 SYDVKM. V was clipped by 3 bases and J by 12 bases, with 9 bases between them. The length of the CDR3 is 11 residues. The CDR3 DNA reads TGTGCCAGCAGTTTCTCCCGGATGCAGTTCTTC. Translating it yields CASSFSRMQFF.

This rearrangement joins TRBV30 to TRBJ2-7; TRBD2 might be the D (5 bases). V lost 1 base, J lost 6 bases, and 13 bases lay in between. The CDR3 length is 13 residues. The germline CDR1 and CDR2 sequences are GTSNPN and SVGIG (reference sequence). The CDR3 loop is CAWSGRLSGEQYF. CDR3 coding DNA: TGTGCCTGGAGTGGGAGGCTATCGGGCGAGCAGTACTTC.

This sequence joins TRBV5-5 and TRBJ1-1, with D possibly matching TRBD1 (6 bases). With 5 bases removed from V and 1 base from J, the gap between germline ends came to 9 bases. The V gene's germline CDR1 is SGHKS and CDR2 YYEKEE (reference sequence). The CDR3 is made up of 13 amino acids. The CDR3 DNA sequence: TGTGCCAGCAGGGGACATCCGAACACTGAAGCTTTCTTT. Protein product: CASRGHPNTEAFF.

The J gene is TRBJ2-3, the V gene TRBV5-1, with D hard to call. CDR1 is SGHRS and CDR2 is YFSETQ in the germline V gene. This CDR3 spans 14 amino acids. The ends were cut back, 1 base at V and 4 bases at J, with 10 bases in the middle. CDR3: CASSLKGPADTQYF. The CDR3 DNA reads TGCGCCAGCAGCTTGAAAGGGCCGGCAGATACGCAGTATTTT.

The gene calls are TRBV30 and TRBJ2-7; D not certain. There are 12 residues in the CDR3. Trimming shortened V by 5 bases and J by 3 bases, and 11 bases separated the two germline ends. Germline-derived CDR1 and CDR2 are GTSNPN and SVGIG (reference sequence). The CDR3 is CAWGAFRYEQYF. As DNA, the CDR3 is TGTGCCTGGGGAGCATTCCGCTACGAGCAGTACTTC. The full variable domain, rest sourced from reference TRBV30 and TRBJ2-7, is SQTIHQWPATLVQPVGSPLSLECTVEGTSNPNLYWYRQAAGRGLQLLFYSVGIGQISSEVPQNLSASRPQDRQFILSSKKLLLSDSGFYLCAWGAFRYEQYFGPGTRLTVT.

This chain uses TRBV7-3 with TRBJ1-6, with D perhaps TRBD1 (6 bases). CDR3 length equals 15 residues. V dropped 5 bases and J dropped 5 bases, with 13 bases sitting between them. Germline lookup yields CDR1 SGHTA and CDR2 FQGTGA. CDR3 in DNA: TGTGCCAGCAGCGTTACAGGGTTAGATAATTCACCCCTCCACTTT. Translated, it gives CASSVTGLDNSPLHF.

The CDR3 region is CASSPQSGTVDQPQHF. CDR3 DNA sequence: TGTGCCAGCTCACCACAATCCGGGACAGTCGATCAGCCCCAGCATTTT. The chain links TRBV18 to TRBJ1-5; TRBD1 aligns across 7 bases. V was clipped by 1 base and J by 5 bases; unmatched bases: 8. CDR3 length: 16 residues. Germline CDR1 and CDR2: KGHSH and LQKENI.

The J gene is TRBJ2-1, the V gene TRBV4-2, with D hard to call. Germline CDR1 and CDR2: LGHNA and YNFKEQ. Trimming shortened V by 1 base and J by 4 bases, and 26 bases separated the two germline ends. The CDR3 is 20 residues long. CDR3 bases: TGTGCCAGCAGCCAAGGGGCGCCCCAGCGTCTCGATTTGAAGTACAATGAGCAGTTCTTC. It encodes CASSQGAPQRLDLKYNEQFF.

This clone has a single count. The chain joins TRBV28 to TRBJ2-7; D perhaps matches TRBD1 (5 bases). The CDR3 loop spans 16 amino acids. V dropped 3 bases and J dropped 2 bases, with 17 bases sitting between them. From germline, CDR1 is MDHEN and CDR2 SYDVKM. The DNA of the CDR3 is TGTGCCAGCAGTTTGAAGGGGCAGTATACGCCCTACGAGCAGTACTTC. It codes for CASSLKGQYTPYEQYF.

The chain has TRBV6-2 or TRBV6-3 and TRBJ1-6, with a weak D call TRBD1 (5 bases). Germline CDR1 and CDR2: MNHEY and SVGEGT. This CDR3 has 14 residues. V lost 6 bases, J lost 7 bases, and 13 bases lay in between. CDR3 residues: CASSRDRGNSPLHF. CDR3 nucleotides: TGTGCCAGCAGCAGGGACCGAGGAAATTCACCCCTCCACTTT.

This clone came up once. The V call is TRBV5-4, the J call TRBJ2-7, with a tentative D call TRBD2 (5 bases). V lost 2 bases to trimming and J lost 0 bases, with 9 bases between them. The CDR3 contains 14 residues. From germline, CDR1 is SGHNT and CDR2 YYREEE (reference sequence). The CDR3 is CASSFRGPSYEQYF. As DNA, the CDR3 is TGTGCCAGCAGCTTTCGCGGGCCCTCCTACGAGCAGTACTTC.

J is TRBJ2-7 and V is TRBV3-1 (or the pseudogene TRBV3-2); TRBD2 aligns across 14 bases. The trim removed 5 bases at V and 7 bases at J, leaving 7 bases unmatched. This CDR3 has 15 residues. Germline V gene data show CDR1 as LGHDT and CDR2 as YNNKEL (reference sequence). The CDR3 reads CASSEPGLAGVEQYF. The CDR3 DNA follows: TGTGCCAGCAGCGAACCGGGACTAGCGGGAGTGGAGCAGTACTTC.

V usage is TRBV4-1 and J usage is TRBJ1-1, with D hard to call. Germline V gene sequence: CDR1 MGHRA, CDR2 YSYEKL. The CDR3 is 14 amino acids. V shed 1 base and J shed 8 bases, with 14 bases lying between them. The CDR3 loop is CASSQGWTVGEAFF. CDR3 DNA sequence: TGCGCCAGCAGCCAAGGGTGGACGGTGGGAGAAGCTTTCTTT.

This chain uses TRBV6-5 with TRBJ2-2; 9 bases agree with TRBD2. V was clipped by 5 bases and J by 5 bases; unmatched bases: 3. The germline CDR1 and CDR2 sequences are MNHEY and SVGAGI. The CDR3 spans 14 residues. The CDR3 loop is CASSSGRRTGELFF. The CDR3 DNA sequence: TGTGCCAGCAGTAGCGGGAGGCGGACCGGGGAGCTGTTTTTT.

This chain joins TRBV19 and TRBJ2-7, with D perhaps given as TRBD1 or TRBD2 (5 bases each). The ends were cut back, 6 bases at V and 3 bases at J, with 15 bases in the middle. The CDR3 is made up of 14 amino acids. Germline CDR1 and CDR2: LNHDA and SQIVND (reference sequence). CDR3 nucleotide sequence: TGTGCCAGTAGGGGGGTCGGATGGGGCTACGAGCAGTACTTC. This gives the protein CASRGVGWGYEQYF.

The rearrangement links TRBV11-2 to TRBJ2-5, with TRBD1 matching over 10 bases. The CDR3 is made up of 15 amino acids. After removal of 5 bases from V and 5 bases from J, the junction contained 8 bases not matched to a gene. Germline-derived CDR1 and CDR2 are SGHAT and FQNNGV. In nucleotides, the CDR3 is TGTGCCAGCAGCAAAGGGACAGGGGAGCAGGAGACCCAGTACTTC. This codes for CASSKGTGEQETQYF.

This chain uses TRBV7-2 with TRBJ1-5; D call uncertain. CDR3 length: 14 amino acids. V lost 5 bases and J 6 bases, leaving 14 bases between the germline ends. Germline CDR1 SGHTA, CDR2 FQGNSA. The CDR3 bases are TGTGCCAGCAGCCTACGAGGGCTTACTCAGCCCCAGCATTTT. This sequence encodes CASSLRGLTQPQHF. The full variable domain, with the rest looked up from reference TRBV7-2 and TRBJ1-5, is GAGVSQSPSNKVTEKGKDVELRCDPISGHTALYWYRQSLGQGLEFLIYFQGNSAPDKSGLPSDRFSAERTGGSVSTLTIQRTQQEDSAVYLCASSLRGLTQPQHFGDGTRLSIL.

J is TRBJ1-2 and V is TRBV6-5, with 9 positions matching TRBD1. Germline CDR1 MNHEY, CDR2 SVGAGI. This CDR3 has 13 residues. V dropped 7 bases and J dropped 3; count of bases not matched to a gene: 3. For the CDR3, the DNA is TGTGCCAGCACCGGGACAGGGTACTATGGCTACACCTTC. As protein: CASTGTGYYGYTF.

This chain joins TRBV5-4 and TRBJ2-3; 10 bases agree with TRBD2. CDR1 and CDR2 from the germline V gene are SGHNT and YYREEE (reference sequence). Trimming took 0 bases from V and 4 from J; bases not matched to a gene: 2. The CDR3 runs to 15 residues. Here the CDR3 reads CASSLGLAGADTQYF. CDR3 nucleotides: TGTGCCAGCAGCTTGGGGCTAGCGGGAGCAGATACGCAGTATTTT.

V usage is TRBV11-1 and J usage is TRBJ1-6, with 9 bases fitting TRBD1. Germline V CDR1 and CDR2: SGHAT, FQDESV (reference sequence). V lost 4 bases, J lost 10 bases, and 5 bases stayed unmatched. There are 14 residues in the CDR3. The CDR3 region is CASSYRGRGSPLHF. CDR3 bases: TGTGCCAGCAGCTACAGGGGGCGCGGGTCACCCCTCCACTTT.

The chain is built from TRBV4-1 and TRBJ2-2, with D unresolved. Germline V lookup: CDR1 MGHRA, CDR2 YSYEKL. The length of the CDR3 is 15 residues. Trimming took off 2 bases at V and 6 bases at J, with 13 bases between the two ends. Here the CDR3 reads CASSQFDPVAGELFF. DNA for the CDR3: TGCGCCAGCAGCCAATTCGACCCCGTGGCCGGGGAGCTGTTTTTT.

CDR3 amino acids: CASSQDGRELETGELFF. CDR3 nucleotides: TGCGCCAGCAGCCAAGATGGACGGGAGTTGGAAACCGGGGAGCTGTTTTTT. V gene TRBV4-1 combines with J gene TRBJ2-2; D might be TRBD2 (6 bases). The germline V gene encodes CDR1 MGHRA and CDR2 YSYEKL. V lost 0 bases and J lost 5, with 16 bases in between. This CDR3 has 17 amino acids.

The gene calls are TRBV7-2 and TRBJ1-4; no reliable D call. CDR3 length equals 13 residues. Per germline, CDR1 SGHTA and CDR2 FQGNSA. V gave up 7 bases and J gave up 8 bases, with 14 bases separating them. The chain's CDR3 is CASTLGFGEKLFF. In DNA form, the CDR3 reads TGTGCCAGCACCCTTGGATTCGGGGAAAAACTGTTTTTT.

This chain connects TRBV11-3 to TRBJ2-5; 9 bases are shared with TRBD1. The CDR3 sequence is 15 residues long. V trimming: 1 base; J trimming: 2 bases; junction bases outside the gene matches: 2. CDR1 is SGHNT, CDR2 YENEEA, per germline. CDR3 in amino acids: CASSLGGTGQETQYF. CDR3 DNA: TGTGCCAGCAGCTTAGGAGGGACAGGGCAAGAGACCCAGTACTTC.

The chain joins TRBV12-3 or TRBV12-4 to TRBJ2-7; TRBD2 is a possible D gene (5 bases). This CDR3 contains 12 residues. V lost 6 bases, J lost 3 bases, and 9 bases lay in between. The CDR3 coding sequence is TGTGCCAGCAGCCCCGGGGTCTACGAGCAGTACTTC. It yields the protein CASSPGVYEQYF.

This clone has only one observation. This rearrangement joins TRBV28 to TRBJ1-2, with D uncertain. This CDR3 spans 15 amino acids. Trimming took 6 bases from V and 5 from J, leaving 19 bases between them. Germline CDR1 is MDHEN and CDR2 is SYDVKM. This CDR3 reads CASSLSPSGVYGYTF. CDR3 DNA: TGTGCCAGCAGCCTTTCACCCTCCGGGGTATATGGCTACACCTTC.